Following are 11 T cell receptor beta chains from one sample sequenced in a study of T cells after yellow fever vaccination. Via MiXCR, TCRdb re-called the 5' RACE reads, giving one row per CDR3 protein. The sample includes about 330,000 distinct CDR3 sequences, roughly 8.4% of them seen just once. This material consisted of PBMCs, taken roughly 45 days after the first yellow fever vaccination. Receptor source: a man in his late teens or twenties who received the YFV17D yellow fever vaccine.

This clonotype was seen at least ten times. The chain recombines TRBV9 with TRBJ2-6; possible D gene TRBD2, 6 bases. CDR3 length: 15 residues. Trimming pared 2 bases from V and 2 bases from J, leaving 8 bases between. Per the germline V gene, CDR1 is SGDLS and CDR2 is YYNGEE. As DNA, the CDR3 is TGTGCCAGCAGCGTGAAGCGGGCTGGGGCCAACGTCCTGACTTTC. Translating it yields CASSVKRAGANVLTF.

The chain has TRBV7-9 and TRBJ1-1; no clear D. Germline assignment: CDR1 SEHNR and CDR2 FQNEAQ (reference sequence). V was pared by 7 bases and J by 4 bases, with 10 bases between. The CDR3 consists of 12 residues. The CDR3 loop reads CASNEGGTEAFF. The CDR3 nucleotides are TGTGCCAGCAACGAGGGAGGCACTGAAGCTTTCTTT.

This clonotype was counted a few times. The CDR3 loop is CASSQDRLAGANTQYF. The DNA for the CDR3 is TGTGCCAGCAGCCAAGATCGGCTAGCGGGGGCGAATACGCAGTATTTT. The chain couples TRBV3-1 to TRBJ2-3; 10 bases are shared with TRBD2. The CDR3 loop spans 16 amino acids. From germline, CDR1 is LGHDT and CDR2 YNNKEL (reference sequence). V shed 0 bases, J shed 7 bases, and the junction held 7 bases outside the gene matches.

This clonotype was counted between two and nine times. This CDR3 reads CASSETEGYGYTF. The CDR3 coding sequence is TGTGCCAGCAGTGAAACGGAAGGTTATGGCTACACCTTC. This chain connects TRBV2 to TRBJ1-2, with unresolved D. The CDR3 has 13 residues. V lost 2 bases and J lost 5, with 9 bases in between. From germline, CDR1 is SNHLY and CDR2 FYNNEI.

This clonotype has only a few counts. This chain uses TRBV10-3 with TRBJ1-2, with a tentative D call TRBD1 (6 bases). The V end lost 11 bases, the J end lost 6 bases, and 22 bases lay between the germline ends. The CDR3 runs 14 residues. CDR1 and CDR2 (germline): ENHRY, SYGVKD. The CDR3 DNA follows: TGTGCCTCGGCGAAGACAGGAGAGTACAATGGCTACACCTTC. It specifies CASAKTGEYNGYTF.

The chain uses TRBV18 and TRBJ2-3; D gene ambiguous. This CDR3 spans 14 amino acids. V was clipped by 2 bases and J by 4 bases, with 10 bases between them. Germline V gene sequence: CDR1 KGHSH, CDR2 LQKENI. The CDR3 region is CASSPVLLADTQYF. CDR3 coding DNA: TGTGCCAGCTCACCAGTACTCTTGGCAGATACGCAGTATTTT.

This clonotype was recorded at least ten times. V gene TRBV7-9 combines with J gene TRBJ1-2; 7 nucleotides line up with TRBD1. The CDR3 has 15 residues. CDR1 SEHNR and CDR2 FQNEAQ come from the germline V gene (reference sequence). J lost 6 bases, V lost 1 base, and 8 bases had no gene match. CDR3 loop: CASSLDGQALDGYTF. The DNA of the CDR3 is TGTGCCAGCAGCTTAGATGGACAGGCCCTGGATGGCTACACCTTC.

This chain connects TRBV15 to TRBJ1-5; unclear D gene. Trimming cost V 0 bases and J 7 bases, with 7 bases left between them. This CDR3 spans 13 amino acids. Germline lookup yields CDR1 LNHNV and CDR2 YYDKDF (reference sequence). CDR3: CATSRDRGQPQHF. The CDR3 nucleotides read TGTGCCACCAGCAGAGATCGAGGGCAGCCCCAGCATTTT. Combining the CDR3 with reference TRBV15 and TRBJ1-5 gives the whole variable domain DAMVIQNPRYQVTQFGKPVTLSCSQTLNHNVMYWYQQKSSQAPKLLFHYYDKDFNNEADTPDNFQSRRPNTSFCFLDIRSPGLGDTAMYLCATSRDRGQPQHFGDGTRLSIL.

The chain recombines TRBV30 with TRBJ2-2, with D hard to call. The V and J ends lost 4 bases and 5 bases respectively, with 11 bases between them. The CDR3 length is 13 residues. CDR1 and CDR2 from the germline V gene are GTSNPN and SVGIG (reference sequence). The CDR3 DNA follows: TGTGCCTGGACAGCCATAGGAACCGGGGAGCTGTTTTTT. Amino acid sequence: CAWTAIGTGELFF.

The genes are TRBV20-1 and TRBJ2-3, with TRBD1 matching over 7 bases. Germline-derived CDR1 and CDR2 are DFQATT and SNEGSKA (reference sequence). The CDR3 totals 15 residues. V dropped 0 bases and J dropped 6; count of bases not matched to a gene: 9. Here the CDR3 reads CSARDQGQVFDTQYF. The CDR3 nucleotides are TGCAGTGCTAGAGATCAAGGACAGGTTTTCGATACGCAGTATTTT.

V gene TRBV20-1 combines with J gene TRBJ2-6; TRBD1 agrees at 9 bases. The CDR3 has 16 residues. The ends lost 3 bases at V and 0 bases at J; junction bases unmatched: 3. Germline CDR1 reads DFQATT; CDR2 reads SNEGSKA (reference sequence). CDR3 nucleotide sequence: TGCAGTGCTAGGGGACAGGGAAGCTCTGGGGCCAACGTCCTGACTTTC. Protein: CSARGQGSSGANVLTF.